The TCR beta chain under discussion was sequenced for a study of graft-versus-host responses after intestinal transplantation. Study background: All recipients were transplanted with multivisceral, liver-intestinal, or isolated intestinal grafts. Anti-thymocyte globulin was used for induction in all recipients, who then took tacrolimus and steroids for approximately 3 years.

Notes on the study in general: Maximum circulating GvH clone levels tracked with early post-transplant HvG decreases.

This clone was found once. Its antigen is unidentified. The method was immunoSEQ multiplex PCR; TCRdb's version includes in-frame clones alone and lacks a portion of them. The repertoire holds 75,000 to 90,000 clones, with 85% to 90% as singletons. The CDR3 covers 16 residues. Germline assignment: CDR1 SGDLS and CDR2 YYNGEE. The V end was cut by 4 bases, the J end by 0 bases, with 14 bases between. The specimen comprised unstimulated CD4+ T cells sorted from spleen or lymph node cells, sampled before intestinal transplant. This TCR was sampled from a human donor who received an intestinal transplant. This chain joins TRBV9 and TRBJ2-1; the D gene is possibly TRBD2 (5 bases). CDR3 bases: TGTGCCAGCAGCATAGAGCGGAGAAGCTCCTACAATGAGCAGTTCTTC. It codes for CASSIERRSSYNEQFF. Full variable domain (rest looked up from reference TRBV9 and TRBJ2-1): DSGVTQTPKHLITATGQRVTLRCSPRSGDLSVYWYQQSLDQGLQFLIQYYNGEERAKGNILERFSAQQFPDLHSELNLSSLELGDSALYFCASSIERRSSYNEQFFGPGTRLTVL.